A single sample gave rise to the 19 T cell receptor beta chains below, sequenced in a study of shared clonotypes between healthy human individuals. Positive CCR7 selection of CD45RO-negative cells yielded the naive CD8 cells, and terminally differentiated effector memory CD45RA+ cells were excluded. Here immunoSEQ multiplex PCR was the method, and the copy in TCRdb shows in-frame clones only, minus some. The sample records roughly 810,000 clones, 95% to 97% being singletons. What was sequenced was naive CD8+ T cells sorted from blood. The receptors were sampled from a young man in good health.

This sequence joins TRBV27 and TRBJ2-7; D is perhaps TRBD1 (5 bases). Germline CDR1 is MNHEY and CDR2 is SMNVEV (reference sequence). V was clipped by 7 bases and J by 3 bases, with 16 bases between them. This CDR3 contains 14 residues. CDR3 residues: CASKWGQGDYEQYF. In nucleotides, the CDR3 is TGTGCCAGCAAATGGGGTCAGGGTGACTACGAGCAGTACTTC.

This chain joins TRBV28 and TRBJ2-1, with 10 bases lining up with TRBD1. There are 15 residues in the CDR3. Germline CDR1 MDHEN, CDR2 SYDVKM. J was trimmed by 8 bases and V by 6 bases; bases with no gene match: 10. The CDR3 DNA reads as TGTGCCAGCAGCCCCGGGACAGGGGCTATGGATGAGCAGTTCTTC. As protein: CASSPGTGAMDEQFF.

V usage is TRBV30 and J usage is TRBJ1-5; possible D gene TRBD1, 6 bases. The germline gives CDR1 GTSNPN, CDR2 SVGIG (reference sequence). The CDR3 has 13 amino acids. V was clipped by 3 bases and J by 7 bases, with 13 bases between them. CDR3 amino acids: CAWSLGGWQPQHF. The CDR3, as DNA: TGTGCCTGGAGCTTGGGGGGCTGGCAGCCCCAGCATTTT.

The count of this clone is one. The chain links TRBV11-2 to TRBJ2-7; D is possibly TRBD1 or TRBD2 (5 bases each). The CDR3 contains 14 residues. Trimming pared 5 bases from V and 1 base from J, leaving 12 bases between. Germline V gene lookup returns CDR1 SGHAT and CDR2 FQNNGV. CDR3 nucleotides: TGTGCCAGCAGCCTCCGGGACGCTTCCTACGAGCAGTACTTC. It is translated as CASSLRDASYEQYF. The full variable domain, with the rest looked up from reference TRBV11-2 and TRBJ2-7, is EAGVAQSPRYKIIEKRQSVAFWCNPISGHATLYWYQQILGQGPKLLIQFQNNGVVDDSQLPKDRFSAERLKGVDSTLKIQPAKLEDSAVYLCASSLRDASYEQYFGPGTRLTVT.

The V gene is TRBV6-5, the J gene TRBJ2-1; the D gene is possibly TRBD1 (5 bases). Looked up from germline, CDR1 is MNHEY and CDR2 is SVGAGI. This CDR3 has 15 residues. The V end was cut by 0 bases, the J end by 9 bases, with 15 bases between. The DNA of the CDR3 is TGTGCCAGCAGTTACTCTAGGGGCAGGGCCGGTGAGCAGTTCTTC. It specifies CASSYSRGRAGEQFF.

The chain combines TRBV7-6 with TRBJ2-3; TRBD2 might be the D (6 bases). Germline CDR1 SGHVS, CDR2 FNYEAQ. This CDR3 is built from 16 residues. Trimming left V 0 bases short and J 2 bases short, with 12 bases between. The CDR3 nucleotides are TGTGCCAGCAGCTTAGCGGCTAGCGCCTCCACAGATACGCAGTATTTT. Its translation: CASSLAASASTDTQYF. Looking up the rest from reference TRBV7-6 and TRBJ2-3 gives the full variable domain: GAGVSQSPRYKVTKRGQDVALRCDPISGHVSLYWYRQALGQGPEFLTYFNYEAQQDKSGLPNDRFSAERPEGSISTLTIQRTEQRDSAMYRCASSLAASASTDTQYFGPGTRLTVL.

This clone was found once. This sample includes further DNA sequences coding for the same CDR3. The chain joins TRBV7-9 to TRBJ2-2, with D tentatively TRBD1 (6 bases). Germline V CDR1 and CDR2: SEHNR, FQNEAQ (reference sequence). The V gene lost 1 base and the J gene lost 5 bases, with 8 bases spanning the gap. The CDR3 extends over 14 amino acids. CDR3 loop: CASSLEGGTGELFF. Here the CDR3 DNA reads TGTGCCAGCAGCTTAGAAGGGGGAACCGGGGAGCTGTTTTTT.

The genes are TRBV9 and TRBJ1-3; D unresolved. The CDR3 sequence is 12 residues long. V lost 4 bases and J 14 bases, leaving 16 bases between the germline ends. Looked up from germline, CDR1 is SGDLS and CDR2 is YYNGEE. The CDR3 DNA reads TGTGCCAGCAGCTCGAGAGCAGGCCCAGTATATTTT. Its protein product is CASSSRAGPVYF.

The chain is built from TRBV5-4 and TRBJ2-1; 7 bases map to TRBD1. CDR1 is SGHNT and CDR2 is YYREEE in the germline V gene (reference sequence). V shed 2 bases and J 5 bases; nucleotides not matched to a gene: 1. CDR3 length: 13 amino acids. CDR3 DNA sequence: TGTGCCAGCAGCTTAGACAGGGACAATGAGCAGTTCTTC. It specifies CASSLDRDNEQFF.

V is TRBV28 and J is TRBJ2-5, with D maybe TRBD2 (5 bases). The V gene's germline CDR1 is MDHEN and CDR2 SYDVKM. The CDR3 spans 14 residues. The ends were cut back, 5 bases at V and 6 bases at J, with 16 bases in the middle. The CDR3, as DNA: TGTGCCAGCAGTCCCACCGGGGAGTGGAAGACCCAGTACTTC. It is translated as CASSPTGEWKTQYF.

The chain has TRBV7-9 and TRBJ2-1; TRBD2 matches 10 bases. Germline V gene data show CDR1 as SEHNR and CDR2 as FQNEAQ (reference sequence). The CDR3 has 17 amino acids. After removal of 6 bases from V and 3 bases from J, the junction contained 11 bases not matched to a gene. The CDR3 sequence is CASSIEETSGVYNEQFF. The CDR3 DNA sequence: TGTGCCAGCAGTATCGAGGAAACTAGCGGGGTCTACAATGAGCAGTTCTTC.

This rearrangement joins TRBV7-8 to TRBJ2-1, with 7 bases aligning to TRBD1. This CDR3 is 16 amino acids long. V shed 6 bases, J shed 3 bases, and the junction held 11 bases outside the gene matches. Germline CDR1 reads SGHVS; CDR2 reads FQNEAQ. The CDR3: CASRSKTGQFYNEQFF. The CDR3 DNA reads TGTGCCAGCAGAAGCAAGACGGGACAGTTCTACAATGAGCAGTTCTTC.

The chain uses TRBV9 and TRBJ2-3, with 9 bases identical to TRBD2. This CDR3 region has 17 residues. Germline lookup yields CDR1 SGDLS and CDR2 YYNGEE. The ends lost 0 bases at V and 4 bases at J; junction bases unmatched: 9. The CDR3 loop reads CASSVVGSGSVADTQYF. The DNA of the CDR3 is TGTGCCAGCAGCGTAGTCGGTAGCGGGAGTGTCGCAGATACGCAGTATTTT.

The chain links TRBV6-5 to TRBJ2-1; D may be TRBD1 or TRBD2 (5 bases each). The V and J ends lost 3 bases and 7 bases respectively, with 13 bases between them. CDR1 MNHEY and CDR2 SVGAGI come from the germline V gene. The CDR3 totals 14 residues. CDR3 amino acids: CASSYGGGMNEQFF. In DNA, the CDR3 is TGTGCCAGCAGTTATGGTGGGGGTATGAATGAGCAGTTCTTC.

The V and J genes are TRBV27 and TRBJ2-7, with TRBD1 identical over 8 bases. Trimming cost V 0 bases and J 8 bases; bases outside gene matches: 6. The CDR3 length is 14 residues. Germline CDR1 MNHEY, CDR2 SMNVEV (reference sequence). CDR3 region: CASSLSKTGEKQYF. The CDR3 DNA reads as TGTGCCAGCAGTTTATCGAAGACAGGGGAAAAGCAGTACTTC.

This rearrangement joins TRBV28 to TRBJ1-1, with 10 bases that match TRBD1. Looked up from germline, CDR1 is MDHEN and CDR2 is SYDVKM. CDR3 length: 16 residues. Germline trimming cut 6 bases from V and 3 bases from J; bases unmatched to any gene: 10. The CDR3 is CASSFRDRGPYTEAFF. CDR3 nucleotides: TGTGCCAGCAGCTTCCGGGACAGGGGACCTTACACTGAAGCTTTCTTT.

V gene TRBV5-8 combines with J gene TRBJ2-2; the D is unclear. V lost 1 base, J lost 4 bases, and 20 bases lay in between. Germline CDR1 is SGHTS and CDR2 is YDEGEE. This CDR3 has 18 amino acids. The CDR3 spells CASSLSKRIPVPTGELFF. The CDR3 nucleotides are TGTGCCAGCAGCTTGTCTAAACGGATTCCCGTGCCCACCGGGGAGCTGTTTTTT.

The rearrangement joins TRBV19 to TRBJ2-7; 12 bases map to TRBD2. Germline V CDR1 and CDR2: LNHDA, SQIVND (reference sequence). The CDR3 spans 15 residues. The J segment lost 3 bases and the V segment lost 3 bases, leaving 3 bases of the junction unmatched. The CDR3: CASSMTSGSSYEQYF. In nucleotides, the CDR3 is TGTGCCAGTAGTATGACTAGCGGGAGTAGCTACGAGCAGTACTTC.

CDR3: CASSLRGNNEQFF. The CDR3 nucleotides read TGTGCCAGCAGCTTAAGAGGGAACAATGAGCAGTTCTTC. The rearrangement uses TRBV11-2 and TRBJ2-1; tentative D call: TRBD2 (5 bases). CDR1 SGHAT and CDR2 FQNNGV come from the germline V gene. V shed 2 bases and J shed 5 bases, with 7 bases lying between them. The CDR3 sequence is 13 residues long.